Presented here are 17 T cell receptor beta chains from one specimen sequenced in a study of T cells in Graves' hyperthyroidism and ophthalmopathy. Amplified TCR beta CDR3 regions came from RNA transcripts. HTBI primers were the set used in a first-round RT-PCR of the TCR CDR3. TCRdb called the multiplex PCR reads again in MiXCR, with one record for every CDR3 protein. This table has about 840,000 distinct CDR3 sequences, around 39% appearing once. The sample taken for sequencing was blood. These receptors all stem from a man between 18 and 35 years old with Graves' hyperthyroidism.

This clonotype was seen at least ten times. The gene calls are TRBV9 and TRBJ2-5; either TRBD1 or TRBD2 may fit D (6 bases each). This CDR3 is built from 14 residues. Trimming removed 0 bases at V and 3 bases at J, with 9 bases between. Germline assignment: CDR1 SGDLS and CDR2 YYNGEE. CDR3 amino acids: CASSVDGGKETQYF. The CDR3 bases are TGTGCCAGCAGCGTAGACGGGGGCAAAGAGACCCAGTACTTC.

The rearrangement uses TRBV9 and TRBJ1-1; weak D call: TRBD1 (6 bases). Germline V gives CDR1 SGDLS, CDR2 YYNGEE. V was clipped by 6 bases and J by 8 bases, with 20 bases between them. This CDR3 region has 14 residues. The CDR3 DNA reads TGTGCCAGCATCGTGACAGGCGGGCTCGTAGAAGCTTTCTTT. It is translated as CASIVTGGLVEAFF.

This clonotype was detected many times. The chain uses TRBV15 and TRBJ2-7; TRBD2 aligns across 8 bases. V dropped 9 bases and J dropped 0; count of bases not matched to a gene: 4. The CDR3 loop spans 13 amino acids. The germline V gene encodes CDR1 LNHNV and CDR2 YYDKDF (reference sequence). In nucleotides, the CDR3 is TGTGCCACTTCGACTAGCGCCTCCTACGAGCAGTACTTC. Its protein is CATSTSASYEQYF.

This chain connects TRBV29-1 to TRBJ2-3; 7 nucleotides align to TRBD2. CDR3 length equals 14 residues. The junction had 10 bases not matched to a gene; V was cut back by 6 bases and J by 4 bases. The germline gives CDR1 SQVTM, CDR2 ANQGSEA. The CDR3 is CSVEREGRADTQYF. The CDR3 DNA reads as TGCAGCGTGGAGCGGGAAGGGCGTGCAGATACGCAGTATTTT.

This clonotype was found a few times. The chain is built from TRBV20-1 and TRBJ2-7, with D possibly TRBD2 on 5 matching bases. Trimming took off 0 bases at V and 2 bases at J, with 14 bases between the two ends. The CDR3 is 15 residues long. CDR1 and CDR2 (germline): DFQATT, SNEGSKA (reference sequence). DNA of the CDR3: TGCAGTGCTAGAGATATCGCGGGCGATACCTACGAGCAGTACTTC. Encoded protein: CSARDIAGDTYEQYF.

This clonotype has a handful of counts. The chain employs TRBV4-1 and TRBJ1-2; no reliable D call. The ends were cut back, 0 bases at V and 4 bases at J, with 9 bases in the middle. This CDR3 contains 14 residues. The germline gives CDR1 MGHRA, CDR2 YSYEKL. The CDR3 bases are TGCGCCAGCAGCCAAGATCCTGGCAGCTATGGCTACACCTTC. Translated: CASSQDPGSYGYTF.

The chain recombines TRBV29-1 with TRBJ2-2; D is unresolved. This CDR3 is built from 13 residues. The ends were cut back, 4 bases at V and 7 bases at J, with 13 bases in the middle. Germline loops: CDR1 SQVTM, CDR2 ANQGSEA. CDR3 coding DNA: TGCAGCGTTGCAAACGACCCGGGCGGGGAGCTGTTTTTT. Translation: CSVANDPGGELFF.

This clonotype has at least ten counts. This rearrangement joins TRBV13 to TRBJ1-2; the D gene is possibly TRBD1 (5 bases). The V end lost 8 bases, the J end lost 7 bases, and 17 bases lay between the germline ends. The CDR3 has 13 residues. Germline lookup yields CDR1 PRHDT and CDR2 FYEKMQ (reference sequence). For the CDR3, the DNA is TGTGCCAGCCTACGTAGGGGAAGTCCTGGCTACACCTTC. This gives the protein CASLRRGSPGYTF.

This clonotype was picked up a small number of times. This chain uses TRBV6-5 with TRBJ2-5; 11 nucleotides match TRBD2. CDR1 MNHEY and CDR2 SVGAGI come from the germline V gene. The CDR3 has 19 amino acids. With V trimmed by 2 bases and J by 4 bases, 15 bases remained unmatched. The CDR3 sequence: CASSYLPPVLAGVGETQYF. As DNA, the CDR3 is TGTGCCAGCAGTTACCTACCGCCAGTACTAGCGGGAGTGGGAGAGACCCAGTACTTC.

This sequence joins TRBV5-1 and TRBJ1-1; a weak D match, TRBD1 (5 bases). The V gene lost 4 bases and the J gene lost 0 bases, with 10 bases spanning the gap. The CDR3 runs to 14 residues. Germline V gives CDR1 SGHRS, CDR2 YFSETQ. CDR3 in amino acids: CASSTGSMNTEAFF. The CDR3 DNA follows: TGCGCCAGCAGCACAGGCAGTATGAACACTGAAGCTTTCTTT.

This clonotype has only one observation. The chain is built from TRBV25-1 and TRBJ1-5; D is undetermined. The CDR3 has 14 amino acids. The ends were cut back, 1 base at V and 2 bases at J, with 6 bases in the middle. Germline V gene data show CDR1 as MGHDK and CDR2 as SYGVNS. CDR3 sequence: CASSESDGNQPQHF. The CDR3 DNA is TGTGCCAGCAGTGAATCGGACGGCAATCAGCCCCAGCATTTT.

This clonotype was observed a handful of times. This rearrangement joins TRBV11-3 to TRBJ2-7; 8 bases map to TRBD1. Germline trimming cut 6 bases from V and 3 bases from J; bases unmatched to any gene: 13. CDR3 length equals 16 residues. CDR1 is SGHNT, CDR2 YENEEA, per germline. CDR3 bases: TGTGCCAGCAGTCCCGGGACAGGCCCACCCTACTACGAGCAGTACTTC. It codes for CASSPGTGPPYYEQYF.

In this sample, this clonotype turned up many times. V gene TRBV12-3 or TRBV12-4 combines with J gene TRBJ1-2; D ambiguous. CDR3 length equals 12 residues. The V end lost 6 bases, the J end lost 8 bases, and 13 bases lay between the germline ends. CDR3 sequence reads: CASSFTLQGYTF. Written as DNA, the CDR3 is TGTGCCAGCAGCTTTACGTTACAGGGCTACACCTTC.

The rearrangement uses TRBV10-3 and TRBJ1-2; TRBD1 aligns across 7 bases. Trimming removed 6 bases from V and 4 bases from J; junction bases left unmatched: 14. The germline CDR1 and CDR2 sequences are ENHRY and SYGVKD. The CDR3 is made up of 16 amino acids. CDR3 loop: CAISFREGGSSYGYTF. As DNA, the CDR3 is TGTGCCATCAGCTTCAGGGAAGGGGGCAGTAGCTATGGCTACACCTTC.

This clonotype was found many times. The rearrangement links TRBV19 to TRBJ1-5, with TRBD1 as a possible D gene (6 bases). In germline, CDR1 is LNHDA, CDR2 SQIVND (reference sequence). CDR3 length: 14 residues. V was trimmed by 5 bases and J by 9 bases, leaving 17 bases between them. CDR3 sequence (DNA): TGTGCCAGTAGTTCCGCGACAGGTCTTGGGCCCCAGCATTTT. Translated: CASSSATGLGPQHF.

The rearrangement joins TRBV5-4 to TRBJ1-4; TRBD1 matches 8 bases. The V and J ends lost 4 bases and 7 bases, in that order; junction bases with no gene match: 6. The CDR3 loop spans 14 amino acids. Germline assignment: CDR1 SGHNT and CDR2 YYREEE (reference sequence). The CDR3, as DNA: TGTGCCAGCAGCGGACAGGGCCTAGGTGAAAAACTGTTTTTT. It encodes CASSGQGLGEKLFF.

V is TRBV5-4 and J is TRBJ1-2; maybe TRBD1 (5 bases). This CDR3 has 15 amino acids. Germline CDR1 reads SGHNT; CDR2 reads YYREEE (reference sequence). With 1 base removed from V and 3 bases from J, the gap between germline ends came to 13 bases. Here the CDR3 reads CASSLLAGKDYGYTF. The CDR3 region has the DNA TGTGCCAGCAGCTTGTTGGCAGGGAAGGACTATGGCTACACCTTC.